This T cell receptor (beta chain) was recorded in a study of shared clonotypes between healthy human individuals. The naive CD8 population came from CD45RO-negative cells selected for CCR7, without terminally differentiated effector memory CD45RA+ cells. TCRdb keeps only in-frame clones here, not all; method: immunoSEQ multiplex PCR. The profile shows about 2.1 million clones, around 93% of them singletons. Germline V CDR1 and CDR2: SQVTM, ANQGSEA. The CDR3 runs to 11 residues. V dropped 3 bases and J dropped 8 bases, with 8 bases sitting between them. This receptor was taken from a man between 18 and 29 years old in good health. Some clones in this sample may be carry-over from other donors' samples. What was sequenced was naive CD8+ T cells from PBMCs. This chain joins TRBV29-1 and TRBJ2-1; D is uncertain. Here the CDR3 DNA reads TGCAGCGTTGAGGCTGTCGATGAGCAGTTCTTC. Translation gives CSVEAVDEQFF.